The source of this TCR beta chain is a study of OX40 agonist ivuxolimab in advanced cancers. Profiled with immunoSEQ multiplex PCR; TCRdb holds only in-frame clones, not every one. The repertoire holds 75,000 to 95,000 clones, around 80% seen once, with 0.45% to 0.65% in the top ten. Germline V gene data show CDR1 as SGHDN and CDR2 as FVKESK. V was pared by 4 bases and J by 7 bases, with 7 bases of the junction left unmatched. The CDR3 totals 14 residues. Sequenced material: CD4+ or CD8+ T cells sorted from blood, taken in a trial of the OX40 agonist ivuxolimab. The chain combines TRBV14 with TRBJ2-3, with TRBD1 identical over 8 bases. The origin of this receptor is an adult with an advanced solid tumor such as melanoma, head and neck, liver or kidney cancer. Here the CDR3 DNA reads TGTGCCAGCAGCCCATGGGACAGGCAAAATACGCAGTATTTT. Its protein is CASSPWDRQNTQYF.